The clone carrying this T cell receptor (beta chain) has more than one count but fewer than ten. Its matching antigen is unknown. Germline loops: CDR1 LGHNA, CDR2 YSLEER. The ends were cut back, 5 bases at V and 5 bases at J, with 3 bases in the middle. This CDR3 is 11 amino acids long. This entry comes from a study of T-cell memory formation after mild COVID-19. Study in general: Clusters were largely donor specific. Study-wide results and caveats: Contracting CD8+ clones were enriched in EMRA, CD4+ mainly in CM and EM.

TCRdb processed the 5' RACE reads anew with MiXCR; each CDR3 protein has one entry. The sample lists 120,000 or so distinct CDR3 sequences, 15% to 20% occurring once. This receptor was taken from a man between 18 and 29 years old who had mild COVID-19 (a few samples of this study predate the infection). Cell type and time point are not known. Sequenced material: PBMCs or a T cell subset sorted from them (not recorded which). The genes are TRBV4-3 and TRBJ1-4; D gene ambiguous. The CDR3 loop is CASSINEKLFF. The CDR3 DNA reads TGCGCCAGCAGCATAAATGAAAAACTGTTTTTT.